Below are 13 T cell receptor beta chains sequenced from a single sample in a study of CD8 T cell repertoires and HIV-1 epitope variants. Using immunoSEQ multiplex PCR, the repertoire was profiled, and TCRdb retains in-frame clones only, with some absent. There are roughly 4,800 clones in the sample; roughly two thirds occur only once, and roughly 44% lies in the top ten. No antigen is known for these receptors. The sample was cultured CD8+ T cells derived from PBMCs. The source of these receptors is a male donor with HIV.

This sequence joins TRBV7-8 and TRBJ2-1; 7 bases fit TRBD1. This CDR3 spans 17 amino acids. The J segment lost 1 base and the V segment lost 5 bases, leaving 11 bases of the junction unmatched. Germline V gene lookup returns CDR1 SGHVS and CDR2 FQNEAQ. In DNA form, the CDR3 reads TGTGCCAGCAGCGATCACCCCGGGACAGCATCCTACAATGAGCAGTTCTTC. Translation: CASSDHPGTASYNEQFF.

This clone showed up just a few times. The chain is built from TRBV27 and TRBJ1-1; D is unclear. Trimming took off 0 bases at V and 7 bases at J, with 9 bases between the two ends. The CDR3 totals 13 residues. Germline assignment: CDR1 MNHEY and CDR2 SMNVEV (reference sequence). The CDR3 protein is CASSLSSRNEAFF. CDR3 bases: TGTGCCAGCAGTTTATCGTCCCGGAATGAAGCTTTCTTT.

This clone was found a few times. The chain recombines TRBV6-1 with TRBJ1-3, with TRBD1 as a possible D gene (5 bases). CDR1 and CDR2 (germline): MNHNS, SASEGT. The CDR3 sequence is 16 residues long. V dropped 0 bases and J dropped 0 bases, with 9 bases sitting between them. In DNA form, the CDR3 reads TGTGCCAGCAGTGAAGCAGACAGCAGCTCTGGAAACACCATATATTTT. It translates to CASSEADSSSGNTIYF.

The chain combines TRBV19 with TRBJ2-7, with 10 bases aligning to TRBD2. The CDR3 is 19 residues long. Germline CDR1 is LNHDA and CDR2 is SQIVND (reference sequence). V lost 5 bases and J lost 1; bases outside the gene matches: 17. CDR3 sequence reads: CASSPPSGGHLFNSYEQYF. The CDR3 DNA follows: TGTGCCAGTAGTCCTCCTAGCGGGGGCCATCTCTTTAATTCCTACGAGCAGTACTTC.

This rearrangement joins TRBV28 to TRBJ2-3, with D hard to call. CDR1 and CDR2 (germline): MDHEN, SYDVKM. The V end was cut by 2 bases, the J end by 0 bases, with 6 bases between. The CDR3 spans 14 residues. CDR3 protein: CASSLIGSTDTQYF. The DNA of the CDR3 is TGTGCCAGCAGTTTAATCGGGAGCACAGATACGCAGTATTTT.

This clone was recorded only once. This CDR3 reads CSVEAGNTIYF. For the CDR3, the DNA is TGCAGCGTTGAGGCGGGAAACACCATATATTTT. The genes are TRBV29-1 and TRBJ1-3; the D is unclear. Germline V lookup: CDR1 SQVTM, CDR2 ANQGSEA. The CDR3 sequence is 11 residues long. Trimming pared 3 bases from V and 4 bases from J, leaving 4 bases between.

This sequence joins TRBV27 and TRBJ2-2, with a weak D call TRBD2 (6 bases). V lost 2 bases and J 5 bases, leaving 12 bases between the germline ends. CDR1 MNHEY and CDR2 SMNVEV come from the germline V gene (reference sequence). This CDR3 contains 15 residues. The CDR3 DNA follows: TGTGCCAGCAGTTTAAGGGAGGACGGAACCGGGGAGCTGTTTTTT. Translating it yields CASSLREDGTGELFF.

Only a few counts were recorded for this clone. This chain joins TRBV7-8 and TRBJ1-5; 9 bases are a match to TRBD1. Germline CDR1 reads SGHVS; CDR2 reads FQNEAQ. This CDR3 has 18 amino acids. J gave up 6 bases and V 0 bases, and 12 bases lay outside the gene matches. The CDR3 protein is CASSLAGATGGMGQPQHF. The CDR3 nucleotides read TGTGCCAGCAGCTTAGCCGGGGCCACAGGGGGCATGGGTCAGCCCCAGCATTTT.

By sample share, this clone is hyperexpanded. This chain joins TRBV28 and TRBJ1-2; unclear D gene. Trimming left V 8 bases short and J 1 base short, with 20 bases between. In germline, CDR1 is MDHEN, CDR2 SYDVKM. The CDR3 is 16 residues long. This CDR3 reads CASGLYPLDLNYGYTF. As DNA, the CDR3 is TGTGCCAGCGGCTTATATCCCTTGGACCTTAACTATGGCTACACCTTC.

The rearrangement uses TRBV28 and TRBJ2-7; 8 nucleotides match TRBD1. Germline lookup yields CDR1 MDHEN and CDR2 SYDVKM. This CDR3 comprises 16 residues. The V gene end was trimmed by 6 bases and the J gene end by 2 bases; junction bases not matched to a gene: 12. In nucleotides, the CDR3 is TGTGCCAGCAGCCAATCCCGGGACAGGCGTACCTACGAGCAGTACTTC. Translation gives CASSQSRDRRTYEQYF.

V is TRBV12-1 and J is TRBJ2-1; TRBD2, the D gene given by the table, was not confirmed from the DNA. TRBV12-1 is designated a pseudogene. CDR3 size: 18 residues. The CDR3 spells CASSHSTGTSGGVNEQFF. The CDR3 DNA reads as TGTGCCAGCAGCCATTCTACCGGGACTAGCGGGGGGGTCAATGAGCAGTTCTTC.

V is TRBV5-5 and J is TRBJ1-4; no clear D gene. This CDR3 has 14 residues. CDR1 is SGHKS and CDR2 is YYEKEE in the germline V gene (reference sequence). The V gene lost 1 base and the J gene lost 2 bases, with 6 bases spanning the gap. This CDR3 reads CASSLTGTNEKLFF. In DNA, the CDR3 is TGTGCCAGCAGCTTGACGGGGACTAATGAAAAACTGTTTTTT.

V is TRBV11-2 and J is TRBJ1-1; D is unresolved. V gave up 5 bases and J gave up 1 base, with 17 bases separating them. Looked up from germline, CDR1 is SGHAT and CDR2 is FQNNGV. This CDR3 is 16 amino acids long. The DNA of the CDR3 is TGTGCCAGCAGCCCATACTCCACCTCAGGGAACACTGAAGCTTTCTTT. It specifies CASSPYSTSGNTEAFF.